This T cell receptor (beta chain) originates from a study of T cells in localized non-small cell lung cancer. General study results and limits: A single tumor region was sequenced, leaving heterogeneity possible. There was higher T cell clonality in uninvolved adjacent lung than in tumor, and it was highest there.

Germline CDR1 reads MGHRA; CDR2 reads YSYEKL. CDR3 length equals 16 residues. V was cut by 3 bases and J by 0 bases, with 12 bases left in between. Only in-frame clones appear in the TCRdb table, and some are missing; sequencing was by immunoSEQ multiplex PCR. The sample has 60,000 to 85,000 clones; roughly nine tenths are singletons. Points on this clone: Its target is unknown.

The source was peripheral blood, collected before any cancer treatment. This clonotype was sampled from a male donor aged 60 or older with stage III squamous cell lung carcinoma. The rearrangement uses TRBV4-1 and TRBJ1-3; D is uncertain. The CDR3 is CASSQTPRTSGNTIYF. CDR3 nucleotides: TGCGCCAGCAGCCAGACCCCCCGCACCTCTGGAAACACCATATATTTT.